The TCR beta chain under discussion was sequenced for a study of CD8+ T cells in alopecia areata. Germline CDR1 is NSHNY and CDR2 is SYGAGN. This CDR3 is built from 13 residues. Once RNA had been extracted, it was reverse transcribed into cDNA to act as the sequencing template. Measured with immunoSEQ multiplex PCR; TCRdb has only the in-frame clones, and not every one. The sample holds 290,000 or so clones, and no clone turns up only once. Cutaneous lymph nodes were pooled and cells sorted by CD4, CD8alpha, NKG2D, NKG2ACE and more. Broader study findings: Lesional tissue from the scalp (especially in alopecia totalis/universalis) showed higher clonality than normal scalp. With patients, TCR sharing proved less clear than in mice, a difference possibly related to HLA.

In the case of this clone: The antigen is unknown. Mouse gene names and germline throughout. The read ends 4 residues early relative to the CDR3; the germline J gene fills the gap.

The receptor's source is a C3H/HeJ mouse with alopecia areata. Mice of this strain are of MHC haplotype H2-k. Specimen: CD4+ T cells sorted from a lymph node. The gene calls are TRBV13-1 and TRBJ2-5, with 8 bases fitting TRBD1. This chain's CDR3 is CASRSGTGDTQYF. The part of the CDR3 DNA that was read is TGTGCCAGCAGATCCGGGACAGGAGAC.